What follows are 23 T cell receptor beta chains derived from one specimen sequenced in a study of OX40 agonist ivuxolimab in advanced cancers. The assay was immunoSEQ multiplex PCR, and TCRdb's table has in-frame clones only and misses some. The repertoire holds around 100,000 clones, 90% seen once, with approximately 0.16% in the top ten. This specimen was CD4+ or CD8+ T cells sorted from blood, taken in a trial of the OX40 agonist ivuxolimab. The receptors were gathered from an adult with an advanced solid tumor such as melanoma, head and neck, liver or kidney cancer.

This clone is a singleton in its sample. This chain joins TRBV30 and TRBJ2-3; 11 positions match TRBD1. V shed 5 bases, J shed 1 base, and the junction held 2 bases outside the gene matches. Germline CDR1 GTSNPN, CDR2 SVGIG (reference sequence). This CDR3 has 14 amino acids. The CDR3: CAWVDRGRTDTQYF. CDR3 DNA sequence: TGTGCCTGGGTGGACAGGGGGCGCACAGATACGCAGTATTTT.

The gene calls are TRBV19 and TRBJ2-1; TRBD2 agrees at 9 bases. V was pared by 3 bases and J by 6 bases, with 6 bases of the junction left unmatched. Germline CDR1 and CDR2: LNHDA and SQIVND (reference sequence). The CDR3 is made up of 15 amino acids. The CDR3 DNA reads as TGTGCCAGTAGTATTTTGCGGGGGGGCCCCAATGAGCAGTTCTTC. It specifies CASSILRGGPNEQFF.

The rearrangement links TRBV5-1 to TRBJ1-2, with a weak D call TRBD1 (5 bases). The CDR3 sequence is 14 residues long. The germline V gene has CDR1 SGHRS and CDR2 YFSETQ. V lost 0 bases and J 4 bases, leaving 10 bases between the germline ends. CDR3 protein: CASSLDRRSYGYTF. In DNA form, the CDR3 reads TGCGCCAGCAGCTTGGACAGGAGAAGCTATGGCTACACCTTC.

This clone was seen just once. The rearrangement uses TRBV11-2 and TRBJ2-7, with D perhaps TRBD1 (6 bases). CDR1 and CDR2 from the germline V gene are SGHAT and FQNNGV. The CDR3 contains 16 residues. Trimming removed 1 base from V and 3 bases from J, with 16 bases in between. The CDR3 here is CASSLGPRGIGYEQYF. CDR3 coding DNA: TGTGCCAGCAGCTTAGGCCCAAGGGGGATTGGCTACGAGCAGTACTTC.

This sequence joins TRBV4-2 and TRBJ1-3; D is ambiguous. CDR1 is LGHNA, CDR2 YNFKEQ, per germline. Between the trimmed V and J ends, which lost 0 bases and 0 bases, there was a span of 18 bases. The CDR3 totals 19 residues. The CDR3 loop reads CASSQDWRVGETSGNTIYF. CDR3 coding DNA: TGTGCCAGCAGCCAAGATTGGAGGGTGGGCGAAACCTCTGGAAACACCATATATTTT.

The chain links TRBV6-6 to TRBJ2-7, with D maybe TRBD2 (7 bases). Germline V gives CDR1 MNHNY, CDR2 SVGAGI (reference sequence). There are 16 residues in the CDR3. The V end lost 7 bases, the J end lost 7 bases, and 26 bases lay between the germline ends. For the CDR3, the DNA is TGTGCCAGCACCCAAACCCCACCCCGGGGGGCCCAAGAGCAGTACTTC. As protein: CASTQTPPRGAQEQYF.

CDR3 protein: CAWSAYTMGLPGTSGRNEQYF. CDR3 bases: TGTGCCTGGAGTGCCTATACGATGGGGTTACCCGGGACTAGCGGGCGGAACGAGCAGTACTTC. The chain couples TRBV30 to TRBJ2-7; 12 positions match TRBD2. Germline CDR1 GTSNPN, CDR2 SVGIG (reference sequence). The V gene end was trimmed by 1 base and the J gene end by 5 bases; junction bases not matched to a gene: 24. The CDR3 length is 21 residues.

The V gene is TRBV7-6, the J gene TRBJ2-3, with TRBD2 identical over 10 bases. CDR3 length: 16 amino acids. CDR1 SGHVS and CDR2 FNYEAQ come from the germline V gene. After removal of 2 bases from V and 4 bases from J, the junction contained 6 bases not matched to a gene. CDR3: CASSLLASGSADTQYF. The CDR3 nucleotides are TGTGCCAGCAGCTTACTGGCTAGCGGGAGTGCAGATACGCAGTATTTT.

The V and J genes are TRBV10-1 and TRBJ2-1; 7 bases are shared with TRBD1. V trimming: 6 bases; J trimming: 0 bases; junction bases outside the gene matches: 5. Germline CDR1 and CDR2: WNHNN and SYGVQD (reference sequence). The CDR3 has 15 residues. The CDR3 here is CASSPNRGSYNEQFF. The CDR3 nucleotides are TGCGCCAGCAGCCCAAACAGGGGCTCCTACAATGAGCAGTTCTTC.

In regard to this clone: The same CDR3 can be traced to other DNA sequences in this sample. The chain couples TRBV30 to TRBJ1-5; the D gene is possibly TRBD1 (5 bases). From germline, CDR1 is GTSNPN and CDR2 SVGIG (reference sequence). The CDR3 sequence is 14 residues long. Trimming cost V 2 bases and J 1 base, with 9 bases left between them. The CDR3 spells CAWSTGTSNQPQHF. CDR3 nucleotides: TGTGCCTGGAGTACCGGGACGAGCAATCAGCCCCAGCATTTT.

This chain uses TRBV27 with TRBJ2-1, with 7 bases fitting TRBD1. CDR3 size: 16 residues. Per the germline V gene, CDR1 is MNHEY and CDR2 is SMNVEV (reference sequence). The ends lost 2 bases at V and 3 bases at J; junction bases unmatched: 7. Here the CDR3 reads CASSLRRTGGYNEQFF. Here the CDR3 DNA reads TGTGCCAGCAGTTTAAGAAGGACAGGCGGCTACAATGAGCAGTTCTTC.

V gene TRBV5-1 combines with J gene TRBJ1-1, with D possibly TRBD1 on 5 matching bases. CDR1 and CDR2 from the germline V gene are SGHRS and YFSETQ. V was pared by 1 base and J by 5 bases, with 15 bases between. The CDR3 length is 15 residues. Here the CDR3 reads CASSLRSTGKTEAFF. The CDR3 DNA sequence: TGCGCCAGCAGCTTGAGGTCTACAGGTAAGACTGAAGCTTTCTTT.

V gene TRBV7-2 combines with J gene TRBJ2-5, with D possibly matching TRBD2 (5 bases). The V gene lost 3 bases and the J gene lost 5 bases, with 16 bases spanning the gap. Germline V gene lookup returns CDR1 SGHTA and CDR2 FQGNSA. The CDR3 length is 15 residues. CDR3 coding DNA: TGTGCCAGCAGCTTTCCGACCGGGAATTTTGAGACCCAGTACTTC. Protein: CASSFPTGNFETQYF.

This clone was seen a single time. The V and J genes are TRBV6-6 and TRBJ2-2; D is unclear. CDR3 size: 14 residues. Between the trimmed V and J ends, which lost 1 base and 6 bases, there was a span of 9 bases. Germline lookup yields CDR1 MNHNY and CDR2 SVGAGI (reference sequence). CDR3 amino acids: CASSYFRMSGELFF. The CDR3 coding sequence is TGTGCCAGCAGTTACTTCCGGATGTCCGGGGAGCTGTTTTTT.

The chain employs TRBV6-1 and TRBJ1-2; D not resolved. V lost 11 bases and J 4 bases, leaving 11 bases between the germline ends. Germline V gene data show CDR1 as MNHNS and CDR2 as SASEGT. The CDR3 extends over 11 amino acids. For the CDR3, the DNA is TGTGCCGTCTACAGCCTCTATGGCTACACCTTC. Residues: CAVYSLYGYTF.

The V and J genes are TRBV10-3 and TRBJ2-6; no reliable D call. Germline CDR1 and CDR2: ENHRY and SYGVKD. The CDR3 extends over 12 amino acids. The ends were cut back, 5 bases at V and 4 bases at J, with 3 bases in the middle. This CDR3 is CAISTGANVLTF. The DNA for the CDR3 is TGTGCCATCAGTACCGGGGCCAACGTCCTGACTTTC.

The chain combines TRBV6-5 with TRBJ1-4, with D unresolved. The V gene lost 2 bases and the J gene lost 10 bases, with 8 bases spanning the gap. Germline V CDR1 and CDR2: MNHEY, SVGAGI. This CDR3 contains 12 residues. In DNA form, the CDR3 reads TGTGCCAGCAGTTACGCCGACCGAAAACTGTTTTTT. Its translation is CASSYADRKLFF.

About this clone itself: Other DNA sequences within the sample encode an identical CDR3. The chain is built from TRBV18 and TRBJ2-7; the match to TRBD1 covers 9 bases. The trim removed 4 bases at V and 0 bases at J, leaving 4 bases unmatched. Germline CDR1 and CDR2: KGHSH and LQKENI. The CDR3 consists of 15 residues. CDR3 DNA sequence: TGTGCCAGCTCACAGGGGACAGGGAGCTCCTACGAGCAGTACTTC. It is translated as CASSQGTGSSYEQYF.

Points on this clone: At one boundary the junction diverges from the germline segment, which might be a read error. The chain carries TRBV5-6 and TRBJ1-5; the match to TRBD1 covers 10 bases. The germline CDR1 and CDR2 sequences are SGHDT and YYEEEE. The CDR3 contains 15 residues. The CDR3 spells CASSLGQGANQLQHF. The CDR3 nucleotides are TGTGCCAGCAGCTTGGGACAGGGGGCAAATCAGCTCCAGCATTTT.

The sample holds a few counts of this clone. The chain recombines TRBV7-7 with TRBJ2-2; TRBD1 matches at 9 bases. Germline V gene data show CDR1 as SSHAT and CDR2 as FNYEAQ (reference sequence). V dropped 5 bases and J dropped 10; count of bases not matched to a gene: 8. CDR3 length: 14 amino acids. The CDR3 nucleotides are TGTGCCAGCAGCCGTCGGACAGGGGAGGAGGAGCTGTTTTTT. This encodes CASSRRTGEEELFF.

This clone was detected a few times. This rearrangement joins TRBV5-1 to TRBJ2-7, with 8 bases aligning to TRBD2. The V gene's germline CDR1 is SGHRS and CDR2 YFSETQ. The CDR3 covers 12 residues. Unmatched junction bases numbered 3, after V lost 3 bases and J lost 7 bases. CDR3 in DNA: TGCGCCAGCAGCTCGGGGGGGCGGGAGCAGTACTTC. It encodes CASSSGGREQYF.

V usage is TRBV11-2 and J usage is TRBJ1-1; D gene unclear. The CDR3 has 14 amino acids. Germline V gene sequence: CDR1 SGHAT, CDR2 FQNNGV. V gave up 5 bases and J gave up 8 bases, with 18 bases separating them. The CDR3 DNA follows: TGTGCCAGCAGCCCCCGCCTTGCCCGGTTCGAAGCTTTCTTT. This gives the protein CASSPRLARFEAFF. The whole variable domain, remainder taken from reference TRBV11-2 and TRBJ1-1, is EAGVAQSPRYKIIEKRQSVAFWCNPISGHATLYWYQQILGQGPKLLIQFQNNGVVDDSQLPKDRFSAERLKGVDSTLKIQPAKLEDSAVYLCASSPRLARFEAFFGQGTRLTVV.

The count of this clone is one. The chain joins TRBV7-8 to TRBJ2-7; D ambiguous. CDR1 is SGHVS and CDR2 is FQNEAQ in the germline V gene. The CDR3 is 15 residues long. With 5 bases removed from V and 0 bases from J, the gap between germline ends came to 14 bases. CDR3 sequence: CASSLQTYASYEQYF. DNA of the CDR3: TGTGCCAGCAGCCTCCAAACCTACGCCTCCTACGAGCAGTACTTC.